Only a few counts were recorded for the clone carrying this T cell receptor beta chain. Its antigen remains unknown. Only in-frame clones appear in the TCRdb table, and some are missing; sequencing was by immunoSEQ multiplex PCR. The sample yields approximately 2,300,000 clones, less than 95% seen once. The CDR3 totals 14 residues. Trimming cost V 7 bases and J 3 bases, with 13 bases left between them. Germline loops: CDR1 MDHEN, CDR2 SYDVKM. The data originate from a study of shared clonotypes between healthy human individuals. The study, taken as a whole, reports: Some naive CD4 clonotypes, approximately 4.5%, turned up in common across a few donors.

The chain carries TRBV28 and TRBJ1-5; D ambiguous. The sample consisted of naive CD4+ T cells from PBMCs. The subset denotes: CD45RA+ positively selected. This clonotype originated in a young man in good health. Some clones in this sample may be carry-over from other donors' samples. CDR3 protein: CASTLGLANQPQHF. The CDR3 nucleotides read TGTGCCAGCACTCTGGGGTTGGCCAATCAGCCCCAGCATTTT. The full variable domain, completed using reference TRBV28 and TRBJ1-5, is DVKVTQSSRYLVKRTGEKVFLECVQDMDHENMFWYRQDPGLGLRLIYFSYDVKMKEKGDIPEGYSVSREKKERFSLILESASTNQTSMYLCASTLGLANQPQHFGDGTRLSIL.